This TCR beta chain derives from a study of cytomegalovirus exposure and HLA in healthy donors. The wider study: Earlier results showed 90 million to 120 million unique TCR beta sequences derived from approximately 180 million T cells.

Germline V CDR1 and CDR2: SGHAT, FQNNGV. Trimming pared 4 bases from V and 5 bases from J, leaving 13 bases between. The CDR3 runs to 14 residues. The PCR was carried out with 60 Vbeta primers and 13 Jbeta primers. Original processing notes: As a later analysis found, there were around 86 million unique TCR beta chains, of which roughly 11 million were shared. Measured with immunoSEQ multiplex PCR; TCRdb has only the in-frame clones, and not every one. V, J and clone size are those of that table, while D and trimming were read from the DNA. The table shows 150,000 to 200,000 clones, with approximately 81% occurring only once.

This clonotype was obtained from a man aged 30-40 years in good health and CMV-seropositive. Sequencing was done on a sample of PBMCs. The chain employs TRBV11-2 and TRBJ2-3; the D gene is possibly TRBD2 (6 bases). CDR3 loop: CASSSDGGIDTQYF. CDR3 nucleotides: TGTGCCAGCAGCTCGGACGGGGGTATAGATACGCAGTATTTT.